What follows are 13 T cell receptor beta chains derived from one specimen sequenced in a study of CD8 T cells in Susac syndrome. RNA was extracted with the RNeasy kit, and a quantity of about 0.45 to 1 ug was reverse transcribed using random hexamers. Via MiXCR, TCRdb re-called the immunoSEQ multiplex PCR reads, giving one row per CDR3 protein. The sample carries fewer than 150,000 distinct CDR3 sequences, 85% to 95% recorded once. The sequencing input was CD4+ T cells from PBMCs. The receptors stem from a human donor with multiple sclerosis.

The rearrangement links TRBV5-4 to TRBJ1-6, with no clear D. Between the trimmed V and J ends, which lost 1 base and 7 bases, there was a span of 12 bases. The V gene's germline CDR1 is SGHNT and CDR2 YYREEE (reference sequence). The CDR3 is 15 amino acids. The CDR3 DNA reads TGTGCCAGCAGCTTGCTCCCCAGGTTGAATTCACCCCTCCACTTT. It specifies CASSLLPRLNSPLHF.

CDR3 coding DNA: TGTGCCAGCAGCTTGGCAGGGGGCAGCGAGACCCAGTACTTC. Translating gives CASSLAGGSETQYF. The J gene is TRBJ2-5, the V gene TRBV5-6, with 8 bases identical to TRBD1. CDR3 size: 14 residues. CDR1 and CDR2 from the germline V gene are SGHDT and YYEEEE. The V and J ends lost 0 bases and 5 bases, in that order; junction bases with no gene match: 3. Complete variable domain (other parts from reference TRBV5-6 and TRBJ2-5): DAGVTQSPTHLIKTRGQQVTLRCSPKSGHDTVSWYQQALGQGPQFIFQYYEEEERQRGNFPDRFSGHQFPNYSSELNVNALLLGDSALYLCASSLAGGSETQYFGPGTRLLVL.

V and J are TRBV5-1 and TRBJ2-3; tentative D call: TRBD1 (5 bases). CDR3 length: 16 amino acids. V lost 4 bases and J 3 bases, leaving 18 bases between the germline ends. Per germline, CDR1 SGHRS and CDR2 YFSETQ. CDR3 nucleotides: TGCGCCAGCAGCCCGGGTCGTAGGGGCGCGACAGATACGCAGTATTTT. Encoded protein: CASSPGRRGATDTQYF.

The chain employs TRBV9 and TRBJ2-1; TRBD1 matches 7 bases. Germline CDR1 reads SGDLS; CDR2 reads YYNGEE. CDR3 size: 14 residues. With V trimmed by 3 bases and J by 3 bases, 3 bases remained unmatched. The chain's CDR3 is CASSAGQVYNEQFF. The CDR3 coding sequence is TGTGCCAGCAGCGCCGGACAGGTCTACAATGAGCAGTTCTTC.

This rearrangement joins TRBV6-1 to TRBJ1-5; tentatively, D is TRBD1 (5 bases). The V end lost 5 bases, the J end lost 3 bases, and 17 bases lay between the germline ends. Germline V gene lookup returns CDR1 MNHNS and CDR2 SASEGT. The CDR3 sequence is 16 residues long. CDR3 sequence: CASSHLTEGDNQPQHF. The CDR3 DNA sequence: TGTGCCAGCAGTCATTTGACAGAGGGTGACAATCAGCCCCAGCATTTT.

This clonotype has only one observation. This sequence joins TRBV9 and TRBJ1-1; D gene uncertain. V was shortened by 0 bases and J by 1 base, with 10 bases between the two germline ends. There are 15 residues in the CDR3. The germline V gene encodes CDR1 SGDLS and CDR2 YYNGEE. CDR3 residues: CASSVEIGTNTEAFF. CDR3 nucleotide sequence: TGTGCCAGCAGCGTAGAAATAGGAACGAACACTGAAGCTTTCTTT.

The V and J genes are TRBV9 and TRBJ2-5, with 7 positions matching TRBD2. This CDR3 comprises 14 residues. Losses at the gene ends were 3 bases for V and 2 bases for J; bases not matched to a gene: 4. CDR1 and CDR2 from the germline V gene are SGDLS and YYNGEE. CDR3 DNA sequence: TGTGCCAGCAGCGCTTGGGGGGGACAAGAGACCCAGTACTTC. Residues: CASSAWGGQETQYF. The complete variable domain, with remaining parts taken from reference TRBV9 and TRBJ2-5, reads DSGVTQTPKHLITATGQRVTLRCSPRSGDLSVYWYQQSLDQGLQFLIQYYNGEERAKGNILERFSAQQFPDLHSELNLSSLELGDSALYFCASSAWGGQETQYFGPGTRLLVL.

This clonotype was recorded only once. Here the CDR3 DNA reads TGTGCCAGCAGTTTAACGACCGAACCTGGCACCATATATTTT. Translating it yields CASSLTTEPGTIYF. This chain links TRBV12-3 or TRBV12-4 with TRBJ1-3, with D uncertain. Trimming took 2 bases from V and 9 from J, leaving 14 bases between them. CDR3 length: 14 residues.

This rearrangement joins TRBV3-1 to TRBJ1-1; 9 bases align to TRBD1. The CDR3 extends over 13 amino acids. Unmatched junction bases numbered 3, after V lost 9 bases and J lost 1 base. CDR1 and CDR2 from the germline V gene are LGHDT and YNNKEL (reference sequence). The CDR3 DNA reads as TGTGCCAGTAAGGGACAGGGGAACACTGAAGCTTTCTTT. Translation: CASKGQGNTEAFF. The full variable domain, with the rest looked up from reference TRBV3-1 and TRBJ1-1, is DTAVSQTPKYLVTQMGNDKSIKCEQNLGHDTMYWYKQDSKKFLKIMFSYNNKELIINETVPNRFSPKSPDKAHLNLHINSLELGDSAVYFCASKGQGNTEAFFGQGTRLTVV.

The J gene is TRBJ2-4, the V gene TRBV9; the D gene could be TRBD1 or TRBD2 (5 bases each). Trimming removed 4 bases at V and 4 bases at J, with 15 bases between. The CDR3 covers 15 residues. The germline CDR1 and CDR2 sequences are SGDLS and YYNGEE. In nucleotides, the CDR3 is TGTGCCAGCAGCCCCCTGGGGCGGGCTAAAAACATTCAGTACTTC. Translated: CASSPLGRAKNIQYF.

This chain uses TRBV10-3 with TRBJ2-1; possible D gene TRBD1, 7 bases. The CDR3 contains 15 residues. Germline CDR1 and CDR2: ENHRY and SYGVKD. Trimming stripped 4 bases from V and 6 bases from J, with 16 bases between. The CDR3 DNA follows: TGTGCCATCAGTGCTCCGGGAGAGGGGGCCAATGAGCAGTTCTTC. Translating it yields CAISAPGEGANEQFF.

The chain joins TRBV29-1 to TRBJ1-1; D unresolved. The CDR3 has 12 residues. The germline V gene has CDR1 SQVTM and CDR2 ANQGSEA. With 7 bases removed from V and 0 bases from J, the gap between germline ends came to 9 bases. Written as DNA, the CDR3 is TGCAGCGCCCTCCAATTGAACACTGAAGCTTTCTTT. This translates into CSALQLNTEAFF.

This clonotype has only a few counts. V usage is TRBV28 and J usage is TRBJ2-7; D may correspond to TRBD1 or TRBD2 (5 bases each). The V end lost 3 bases, the J end lost 0 bases, and 6 bases lay between the germline ends. The germline gives CDR1 MDHEN, CDR2 SYDVKM. CDR3 length equals 13 residues. The CDR3 protein is CASSFGTSYEQYF. DNA of the CDR3: TGTGCCAGCAGTTTTGGGACCTCCTACGAGCAGTACTTC.